The clone carrying this T cell receptor beta chain was observed a few times. The antigen is not known. These data originate in a study of blood T cells in healthy people across ages. Trimming stripped 3 bases from V and 7 bases from J, with 13 bases between. The CDR3 is 12 residues long. CDR1 and CDR2 from the germline V gene are DFQATT and SNEGSKA (reference sequence). A sample-barcoded 5' primer and a J-beta primer mix were used in a second PCR of about 6 to 12 cycles. TCRdb re-called the 5' RACE reads through MiXCR, storing one row per CDR3 protein. Of about 1,500,000 distinct CDR3 sequences listed, roughly 27% are singletons. Points from the study as a whole: Getting older went along with TCR beta diversity per million T cells dropping roughly linearly. The study could not conclusively compare naive and antigen-experienced cells, given its unsorted PBMCs. It was found that TCR beta diversity correlated strongly with the percentage of naive T cells.

Per-sample PBMC isolation yielded at least 6.5 million cells. Sequencing was carried out using blood. V is TRBV20-1 and J is TRBJ2-7; D call uncertain. This TCR was sampled from a woman aged 25 to 39 in good health. CDR3 sequence: CSASGQRDEQYF. Here the CDR3 DNA reads TGCAGTGCTAGCGGGCAAAGAGATGAGCAGTACTTC.